This section outlines one TCR beta chain sequence together with its context. Its specificity is not known. The source of the sample is a study of T cell repertoires in cytomegalovirus infection. As for the study in general: Public TCR beta signatures indicated both CMV infection and matching HLA type.

Points from the study as a whole: Accumulated public TCR beta family frequency recognized individuals carrying CMV together with the relevant HLA.

Using its own MiXCR run on the reads, TCRdb lists one record per CDR3 protein. The profile shows 550,000 to 850,000 distinct CDR3 sequences, approximately 33% of them singletons. V lost 2 bases to trimming and J lost 2 bases, with 10 bases between them. CDR1 MNHEY and CDR2 SMNVEV come from the germline V gene (reference sequence). The CDR3 loop spans 15 amino acids. The sequences come from cultured PBMCs, collected from culture after CMV antigen stimulation. The chain uses TRBV27 and TRBJ2-1; D perhaps matches TRBD2 (6 bases). The sequence derives from a human donor in good health (CMV status not recorded). Some clones in this sample may be carry-over from other donors' samples. Here the CDR3 reads CASSLGTSTYNEQFF. CDR3 coding DNA: TGTGCCAGCAGTTTAGGGACTTCTACCTACAATGAGCAGTTCTTC.